Listed below are T cell receptor beta chains from one sample, sequenced in a study of shared clonotypes between healthy human individuals. Measured with immunoSEQ multiplex PCR; TCRdb has only the in-frame clones, and not every one. Found here are nearly 1,000,000 clones, around three quarters of them singletons; the top ten hold about 1.5%. Material for sequencing was memory CD4+ T cells sorted from blood. Receptors originate from a man between 18 and 29 years old in good health. Both conserved end residues are part of each CDR3. A D gene is named only where the DNA matches it firmly. A row's size may be missing; if present it is once, few, many or a size class.

>TRBJ1-2|TRBD1|TRBV6-6|few
TGTGCCAGCAGTGCGGACAGGGTAGGCGGCTACACCTTC
CASSADRVGGYTF
>TRBJ1-6|.|TRBV5-1|.
TGCGCCAGCACCGGGGGGAGTACCTATAATTCACCCCTCCACTTT
CASTGGSTYNSPLHF
>TRBJ2-1|TRBD1|TRBV6-5|.
TGTGCCAGCAGAACTGGGATGGACAGGCGAAATGAGCAGTTCTTC
CASRTGMDRRNEQFF
>TRBJ2-5|.|TRBV5-1|once
TGCGCCAGCAGCTTTGGAGAGACCCAGTACTTC
CASSFGETQYF
>TRBJ2-3|TRBD2|TRBV25-1|.
TGTGCCAGCAGTAGGACTAGCGCTCGAGATACGCAGTATTTT
CASSRTSARDTQYF
>TRBJ1-2|TRBD1|TRBV25-1|.
TGTGCCAGCAGTGAATCAGGGGGGGGCTATGGCTACACCTTC
CASSESGGGYGYTF
>TRBJ1-5|TRBD1|TRBV6-5|.
TGTGCCAGCAGTCGCGGGGGACAGGGGTGGGGGCCCCAGCATTTT
CASSRGGQGWGPQHF
>TRBJ2-1|TRBD1|TRBV9|once
TGTGCCAGCAGCGTAGCCCGAGGGGACAGGCGTCGGAATGAGCAGTTCTTC
CASSVARGDRRRNEQFF
>TRBJ2-7|.|TRBV5-1|.
TGCGCCAGCAGCTCTACGGGAACCCACTCCTACGAGCAGTACTTC
CASSSTGTHSYEQYF
>TRBJ2-1|.|TRBV25-1|.
TGTGCCAGCAGTACGACGGATGAGCAGTTCTTC
CASSTTDEQFF
>TRBJ2-1|.|TRBV14|.
TGTGCCAGCAGCCAGGGATTCCAGGGTGGGGGCCACAATGAGCAGTTCTTC
CASSQGFQGGGHNEQFF
>TRBJ2-5|TRBD2|TRBV11-2|.
TGTGCCAGCAGCCTGGGGACTAGCGGGGGGCAACAAGAGACCCAGTACTTC
CASSLGTSGGQQETQYF
>TRBJ2-1|.|TRBV9|.
TGTGCCAGCAGCGTAGCTCTCAATGAGCAGTTCTTC
CASSVALNEQFF
>TRBJ2-7|.|TRBV7-9|.
TGTGCCAGCAGCCCCTACACCTCAGGGGCCTACGAGCAGTACTTC
CASSPYTSGAYEQYF
>TRBJ1-4|.|TRBV7-2|.
TGTGCCAGCAGCTTCGGGGGAGCAAAACTGTTTTTT
CASSFGGAKLFF
>TRBJ2-7|.|TRBV20-1|.
TGCAGTGCTAGGGGGGACTACGAGCAGTACTTC
CSARGDYEQYF
>TRBJ2-7|TRBD2|TRBV5-1|few
TGCGCCAGCAGCCCGGATTCCGGGACTAGCGGCCCCGAGCAGTACTTC
CASSPDSGTSGPEQYF
>TRBJ2-5|.|TRBV6-1|many
TGTGCCAGCAGTGAAGAACATGCCCAAGAGACCCAGTACTTC
CASSEEHAQETQYF
>TRBJ2-1|.|TRBV7-2|.
TGTGCCAGCAGCTTGGCACAGGGTTCCTACAATGAGCAGTTCTTC
CASSLAQGSYNEQFF
>TRBJ2-2|.|TRBV19|.
TGTGCCAGTAGTCCGCGGACTACCTTTGGCGGGGAGCTGTTTTTT
CASSPRTTFGGELFF
>TRBJ2-1|TRBD1|TRBV18|.
TGTGCCAGCTCACTCCAGGGGGCCGAGCAGTTCTTC
CASSLQGAEQFF
>TRBJ2-3|.|TRBV10-3|.
TGTGCCATCAACGAAAGGGGGGAAGATACGCAGTATTTT
CAINERGEDTQYF
>TRBJ1-4|TRBD1|TRBV18|.
TGTGCCAGCTCCCCACAGGGACAGGGGAACGAAAAACTGTTTTTT
CASSPQGQGNEKLFF
>TRBJ1-6|.|TRBV6-6|.
TGTGCCAGCAGTACAGGGTTCTCCTATAATTCACCCCTCCACTTT
CASSTGFSYNSPLHF
>TRBJ2-2|TRBD1|TRBV9|.
TGTGCCAGCAGCGGCGATTCCGGGACAGGGGTTACCGGGGAGCTGTTTTTT
CASSGDSGTGVTGELFF
>TRBJ1-1|TRBD1|TRBV5-1|once
TGCGCCAGCAGCTGGGGACAGGTGAGGGCTGAAGCTTTCTTT
CASSWGQVRAEAFF
>TRBJ2-2|.|TRBV7-3|.
TGTGCCAGCAGCCCCAGGGGGGACACCGGGGAGCTGTTTTTT
CASSPRGDTGELFF
>TRBJ1-3|.|TRBV29-1|.
TGCAGCGTTGAAGATCTACAGAGAAACACCATATATTTT
CSVEDLQRNTIYF
>TRBJ2-1|TRBD2|TRBV7-6|few
TGTGCCAGCAGCTTTACTAGCGGGAACAATGAGCAGTTCTTC
CASSFTSGNNEQFF
>TRBJ1-6|.|TRBV6-5|.
TGTGCCAGCAGGGACGGGACAAAGTATGATTCACCCCTCCACTTT
CASRDGTKYDSPLHF
>TRBJ1-5|.|TRBV6-1|.
TGTGCCAGCAGTGAAAAGGGGCCCGGGGATAGCAATCAGCCCCAGCATTTT
CASSEKGPGDSNQPQHF
>TRBJ1-3|.|TRBV28|.
TGTGCCAGCAGTTCAGGGGCGTACACCATATATTTT
CASSSGAYTIYF
>TRBJ2-5|.|TRBV19|.
TGTGCCAGTAGTCCCTTGAGGGGTCAAGAGACCCAGTACTTC
CASSPLRGQETQYF
>TRBJ2-2|TRBD1|TRBV27|.
TGTGCCAGCAGTTTCTGGACAGGGACCGGGGAGCTGTTTTTT
CASSFWTGTGELFF
>TRBJ2-7|TRBD1|TRBV11-2|once
TGTGCCAGCAGCGCCAGACAGGGGCTCTCCTACGAGCAGTACTTC
CASSARQGLSYEQYF
>TRBJ2-1|TRBD2|TRBV30|.
TGTGCCTGGAGTGTACTTAGGACTAGCGGGAGTAATGAGCAGTTCTTC
CAWSVLRTSGSNEQFF
>TRBJ2-4|.|TRBV6-1|few
TGTGCCAGCAGTCCGACGGAGGAGCGATTTCAGTACTTC
CASSPTEERFQYF
>TRBJ2-3|TRBD1|TRBV5-1|.
TGCGCCAGCAGCTTGGTGGGGACAGCTACAACAGATACGCAGTATTTT
CASSLVGTATTDTQYF
>TRBJ2-1|TRBD2|TRBV5-1|once
TGCGCCAGCAGCTCGCCGGGACTAGAGCAGTTCTTC
CASSSPGLEQFF
>TRBJ1-1|TRBD1|TRBV7-9|.
TGTGCCAGCAGTTCACAGGGGGCTCAAGCTTTCTTT
CASSSQGAQAFF
>TRBJ1-1|TRBD1|TRBV7-9|.
TGTGCCAGCAGGAGCCCAGGGGGCCTCACTGAAGCTTTCTTT
CASRSPGGLTEAFF
>TRBJ2-3|TRBD2|TRBV9|.
TGTGCCAGCAGCGTAGGGGGACTAGGGTATAGCACAGATACGCAGTATTTT
CASSVGGLGYSTDTQYF
>TRBJ2-7|.|TRBV19|.
TGTGCCAGTAGTATAAGCACCAGTAACTACGAGCAGTACTTC
CASSISTSNYEQYF
>TRBJ1-3|.|TRBV4-3|few
TGCGCCAGCAGCCAAGATTCCAGCTCTGGAAACACCATATATTTT
CASSQDSSSGNTIYF
>TRBJ1-2|.|TRBV19|once
TGTGCCAGTAGTCGGCAGGGTGGTAGGCATGGCTACACCTTC
CASSRQGGRHGYTF
>TRBJ1-1|.|TRBV5-6|.
TGTGCCAGCAGCATCCTTTTCACGGGGCTGTTGAACACTGAAGCTTTCTTT
CASSILFTGLLNTEAFF
>TRBJ1-3|TRBD1|TRBV18|few
TGTGCCAGCTCACTCCTAGGACAGGGTGAAGGAAACACCATATATTTT
CASSLLGQGEGNTIYF
>TRBJ2-3|.|TRBV18|.
TGTGCCAGCTCACCAGAGGTGGCAGCAGATACGCAGTATTTT
CASSPEVAADTQYF